This TCR beta chain was captured in a study of blood T cell repertoires in COVID-19. V gave up 7 bases and J gave up 8 bases; unmatched junction bases: 13. The CDR3 consists of 15 residues. CDR1 is SNHLY and CDR2 is FYNNEI in the germline V gene. The data were produced by immunoSEQ multiplex PCR, yet TCRdb's version contains in-frame clones alone and is incomplete. The sample has 370,000 or so clones, around 87% seen once; the top ten hold 1% to 1.5%. The V and J genes are TRBV2 and TRBJ1-2, with 10 bases that match TRBD1. The sequencing sample was made of PBMCs or T cells enriched from blood (not recorded which). The sequence came from a young man who had recovered from COVID-19. CDR3 amino acids: CASTSQTGGAGGYTF. For the CDR3, the DNA is TGTGCCAGCACGTCACAGACAGGGGGCGCAGGGGGCTACACCTTC.